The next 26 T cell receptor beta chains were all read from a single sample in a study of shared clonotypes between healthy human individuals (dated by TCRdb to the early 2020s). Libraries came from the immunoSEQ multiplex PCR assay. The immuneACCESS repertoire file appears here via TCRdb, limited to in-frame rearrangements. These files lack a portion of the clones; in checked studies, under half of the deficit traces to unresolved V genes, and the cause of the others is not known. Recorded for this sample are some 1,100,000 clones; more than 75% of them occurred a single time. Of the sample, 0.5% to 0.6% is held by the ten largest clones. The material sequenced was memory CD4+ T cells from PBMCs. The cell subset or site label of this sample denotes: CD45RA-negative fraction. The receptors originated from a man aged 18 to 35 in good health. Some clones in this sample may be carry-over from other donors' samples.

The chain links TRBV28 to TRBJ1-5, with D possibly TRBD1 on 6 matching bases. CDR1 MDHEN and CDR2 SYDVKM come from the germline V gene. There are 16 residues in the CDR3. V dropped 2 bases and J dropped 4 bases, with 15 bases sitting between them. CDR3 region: CASSLRGPLANQPQHF. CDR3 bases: TGTGCCAGCAGTTTACGGGGGCCGCTTGCTAATCAGCCCCAGCATTTT.

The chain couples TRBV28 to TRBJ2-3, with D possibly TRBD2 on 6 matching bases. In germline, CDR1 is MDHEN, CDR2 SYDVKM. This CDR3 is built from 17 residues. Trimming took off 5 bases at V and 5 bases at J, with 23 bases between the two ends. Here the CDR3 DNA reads TGTGCCAGCAGTCTATCCGGGACTCTGAAAGCCCGAGATACGCAGTATTTT. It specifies CASSLSGTLKARDTQYF.

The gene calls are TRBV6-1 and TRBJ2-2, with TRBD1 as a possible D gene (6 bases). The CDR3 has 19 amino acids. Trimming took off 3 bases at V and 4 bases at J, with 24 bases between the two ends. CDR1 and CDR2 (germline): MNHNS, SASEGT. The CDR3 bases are TGTGCCAGCAGTGATCCCCGCCGAGGGGGTACTCGTGTCACCGGGGAGCTGTTTTTT. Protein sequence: CASSDPRRGGTRVTGELFF.

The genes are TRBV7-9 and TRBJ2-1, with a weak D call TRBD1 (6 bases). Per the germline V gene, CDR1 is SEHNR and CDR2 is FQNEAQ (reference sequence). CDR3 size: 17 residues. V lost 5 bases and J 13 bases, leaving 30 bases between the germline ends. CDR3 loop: CASSPQVLWGHLINQFF. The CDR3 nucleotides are TGTGCCAGCAGCCCCCAGGTGCTGTGGGGGCATCTCATCAACCAGTTCTTC.

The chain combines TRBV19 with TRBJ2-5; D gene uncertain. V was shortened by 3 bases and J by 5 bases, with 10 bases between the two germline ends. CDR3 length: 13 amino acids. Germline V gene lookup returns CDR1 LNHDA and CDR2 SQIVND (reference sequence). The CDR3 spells CASSIRFGETQYF. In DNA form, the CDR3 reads TGTGCCAGTAGTATCCGGTTCGGGGAGACCCAGTACTTC.

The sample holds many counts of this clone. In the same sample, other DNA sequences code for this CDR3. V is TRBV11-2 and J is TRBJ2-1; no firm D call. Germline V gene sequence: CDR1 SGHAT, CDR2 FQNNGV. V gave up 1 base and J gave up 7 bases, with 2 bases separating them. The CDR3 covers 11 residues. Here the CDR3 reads CASSLVNEQFF. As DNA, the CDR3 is TGTGCCAGCAGCTTAGTAAATGAGCAGTTCTTC.

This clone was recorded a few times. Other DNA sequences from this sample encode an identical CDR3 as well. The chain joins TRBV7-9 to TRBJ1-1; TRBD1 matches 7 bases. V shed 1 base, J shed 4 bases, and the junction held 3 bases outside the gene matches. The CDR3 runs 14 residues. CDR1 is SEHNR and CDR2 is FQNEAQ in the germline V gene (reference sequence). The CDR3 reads CASSLDRGSTEAFF. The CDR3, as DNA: TGTGCCAGCAGCTTAGACAGGGGAAGCACTGAAGCTTTCTTT.

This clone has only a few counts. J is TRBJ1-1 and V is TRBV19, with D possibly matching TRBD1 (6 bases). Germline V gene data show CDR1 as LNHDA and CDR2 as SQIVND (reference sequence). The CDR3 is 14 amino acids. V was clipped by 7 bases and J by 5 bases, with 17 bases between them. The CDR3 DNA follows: TGTGCCAGTAAAAGGGAACAGGGCCAGACTGAAGCTTTCTTT. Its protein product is CASKREQGQTEAFF.

The DNA for the CDR3 is TGCGCCAGCAGCTTCTCAGGGGGCGATTTTGCTGAGCAGTACTTC. It encodes CASSFSGGDFAEQYF. The rearrangement links TRBV5-1 to TRBJ2-7; 8 bases line up with TRBD1. This CDR3 spans 15 amino acids. Per germline, CDR1 SGHRS and CDR2 YFSETQ. J gave up 7 bases and V 2 bases, and 11 bases lay outside the gene matches.

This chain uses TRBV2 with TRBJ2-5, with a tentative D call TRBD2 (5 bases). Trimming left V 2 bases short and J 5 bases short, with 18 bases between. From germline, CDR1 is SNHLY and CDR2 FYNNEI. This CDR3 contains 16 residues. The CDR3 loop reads CASSERNPLPGETQYF. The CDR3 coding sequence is TGTGCCAGCAGTGAACGTAACCCCCTCCCGGGGGAGACCCAGTACTTC.

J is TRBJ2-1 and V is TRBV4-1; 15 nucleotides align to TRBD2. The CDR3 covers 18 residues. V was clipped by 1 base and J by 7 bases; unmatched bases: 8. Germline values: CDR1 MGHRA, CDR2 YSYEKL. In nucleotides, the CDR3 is TGCGCCAGCAGCCAAGGTCCGGGACTAGCGGGAGGATCGAATGAGCAGTTCTTC. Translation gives CASSQGPGLAGGSNEQFF.

Here the CDR3 reads CASSQDNWASTQYF. DNA for the CDR3: TGCGCCAGCAGCCAAGATAATTGGGCTAGTACGCAGTATTTT. The chain is built from TRBV4-1 and TRBJ2-3; D unclear. The CDR3 is 14 amino acids. V lost 0 bases and J lost 8, with 12 bases in between. Germline assignment: CDR1 MGHRA and CDR2 YSYEKL.

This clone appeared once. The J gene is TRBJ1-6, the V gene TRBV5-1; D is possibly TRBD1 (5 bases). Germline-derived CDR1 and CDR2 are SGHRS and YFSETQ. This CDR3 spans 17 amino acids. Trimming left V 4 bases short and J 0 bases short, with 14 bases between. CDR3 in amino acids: CASSTGTGISYNSPLHF. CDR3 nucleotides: TGCGCCAGCAGCACCGGGACTGGTATCTCCTATAATTCACCCCTCCACTTT.

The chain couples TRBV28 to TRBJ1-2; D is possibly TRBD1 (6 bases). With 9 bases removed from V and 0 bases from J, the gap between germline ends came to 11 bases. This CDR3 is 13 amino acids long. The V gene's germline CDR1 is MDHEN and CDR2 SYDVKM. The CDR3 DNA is TGTGCCAGGAGGGGGGCGGCTAACTATGGCTACACCTTC. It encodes CARRGAANYGYTF.

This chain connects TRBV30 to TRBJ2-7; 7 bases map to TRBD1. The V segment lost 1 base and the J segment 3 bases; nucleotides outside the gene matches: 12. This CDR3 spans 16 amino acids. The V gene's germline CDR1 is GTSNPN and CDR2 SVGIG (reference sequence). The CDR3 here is CAWSAILWDSNYEQYF. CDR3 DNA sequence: TGTGCCTGGAGTGCCATCCTCTGGGACAGTAACTACGAGCAGTACTTC.

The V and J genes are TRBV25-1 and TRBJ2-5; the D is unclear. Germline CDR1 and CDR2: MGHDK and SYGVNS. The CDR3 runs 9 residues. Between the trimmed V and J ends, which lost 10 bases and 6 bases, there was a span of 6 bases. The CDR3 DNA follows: TGTGCCACCTATAAGACCCAGTACTTC. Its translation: CATYKTQYF.

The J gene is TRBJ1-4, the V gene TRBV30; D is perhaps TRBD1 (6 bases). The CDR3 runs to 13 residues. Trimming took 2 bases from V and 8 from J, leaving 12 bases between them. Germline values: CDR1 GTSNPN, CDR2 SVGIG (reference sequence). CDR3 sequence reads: CAWSTRRGEKLFF. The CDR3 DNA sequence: TGTGCCTGGAGTACTCGCAGGGGCGAAAAACTGTTTTTT. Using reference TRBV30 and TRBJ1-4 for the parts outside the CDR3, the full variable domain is SQTIHQWPATLVQPVGSPLSLECTVEGTSNPNLYWYRQAAGRGLQLLFYSVGIGQISSEVPQNLSASRPQDRQFILSSKKLLLSDSGFYLCAWSTRRGEKLFFGSGTQLSVL.

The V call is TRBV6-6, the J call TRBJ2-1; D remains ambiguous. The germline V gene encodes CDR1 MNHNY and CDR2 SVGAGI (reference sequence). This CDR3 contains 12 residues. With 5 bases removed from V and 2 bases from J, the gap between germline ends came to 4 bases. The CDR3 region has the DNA TGTGCCAGCAGTAGCCCCTACAATGAGCAGTTCTTC. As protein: CASSSPYNEQFF.

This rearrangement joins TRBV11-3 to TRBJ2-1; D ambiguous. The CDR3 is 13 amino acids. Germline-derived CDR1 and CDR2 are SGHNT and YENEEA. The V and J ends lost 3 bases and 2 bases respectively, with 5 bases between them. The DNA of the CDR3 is TGTGCCAGCAGCTTGCGGCCCTACAATGAGCAGTTCTTC. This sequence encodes CASSLRPYNEQFF.

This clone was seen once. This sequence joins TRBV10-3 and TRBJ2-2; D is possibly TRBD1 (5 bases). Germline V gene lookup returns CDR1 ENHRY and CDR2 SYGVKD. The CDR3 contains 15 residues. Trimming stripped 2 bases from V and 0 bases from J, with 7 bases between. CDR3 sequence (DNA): TGTGCCATCAGTGAGAGGGGCCCGAACACCGGGGAGCTGTTTTTT. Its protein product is CAISERGPNTGELFF.

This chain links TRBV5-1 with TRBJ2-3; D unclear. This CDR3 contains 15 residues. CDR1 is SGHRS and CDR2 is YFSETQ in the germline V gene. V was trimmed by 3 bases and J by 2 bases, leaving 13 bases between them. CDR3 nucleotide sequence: TGCGCCAGCAGCTCCCCTATCGACAACACAGATACGCAGTATTTT. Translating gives CASSSPIDNTDTQYF.

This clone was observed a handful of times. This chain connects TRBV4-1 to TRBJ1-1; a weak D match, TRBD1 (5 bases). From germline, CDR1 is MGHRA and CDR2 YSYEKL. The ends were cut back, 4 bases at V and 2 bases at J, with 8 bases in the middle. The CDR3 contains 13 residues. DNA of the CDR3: TGCGCCAGCAGCCTAGGGGAAAACACTGAAGCTTTCTTT. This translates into CASSLGENTEAFF.

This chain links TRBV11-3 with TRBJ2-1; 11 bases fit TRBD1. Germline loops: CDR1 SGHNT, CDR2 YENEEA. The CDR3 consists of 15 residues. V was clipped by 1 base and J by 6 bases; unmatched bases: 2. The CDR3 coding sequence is TGTGCCAGCAGCTTAGGTGGGACAGGGGGCAATGAGCAGTTCTTC. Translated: CASSLGGTGGNEQFF.

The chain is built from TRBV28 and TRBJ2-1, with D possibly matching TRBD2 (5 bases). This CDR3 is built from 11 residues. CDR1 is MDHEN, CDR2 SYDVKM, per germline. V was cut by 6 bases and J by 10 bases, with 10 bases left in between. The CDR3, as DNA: TGTGCCAGCAGCTTGGAGGCAGAGCAGTTCTTC. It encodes CASSLEAEQFF.

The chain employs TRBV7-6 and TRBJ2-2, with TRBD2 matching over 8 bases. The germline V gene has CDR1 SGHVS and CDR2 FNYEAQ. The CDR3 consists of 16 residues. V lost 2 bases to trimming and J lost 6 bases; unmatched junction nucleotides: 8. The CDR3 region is CASSLQGGRFAGELFF. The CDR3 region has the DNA TGTGCCAGCAGCTTACAGGGCGGGAGGTTCGCCGGGGAGCTGTTTTTT. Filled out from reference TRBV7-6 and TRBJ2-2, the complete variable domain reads GAGVSQSPRYKVTKRGQDVALRCDPISGHVSLYWYRQALGQGPEFLTYFNYEAQQDKSGLPNDRFSAERPEGSISTLTIQRTEQRDSAMYRCASSLQGGRFAGELFFGEGSRLTVL.

As DNA, the CDR3 is TGTGCCAGCAGCTTAGATCCCCTCAGCTATGGCTACACCTTC. Translation gives CASSLDPLSYGYTF. This chain connects TRBV11-2 to TRBJ1-2; D ambiguous. V shed 0 bases and J shed 4 bases, with 9 bases lying between them. CDR3 length: 14 amino acids. CDR1 and CDR2 (germline): SGHAT, FQNNGV.